This passage covers 24 T cell receptor beta chains from one sample sequenced in a study of T cells in Graves' hyperthyroidism and ophthalmopathy. Template material for amplifying TCR beta CDR3 regions consisted of RNA transcripts. Initially, a first-round RT-PCR of the TCR CDR3 employed the HTBI primer set. Each CDR3 protein gets one entry after TCRdb re-called the multiplex PCR reads with MiXCR. Among hundreds of thousands of distinct CDR3 sequences listed, approximately 15% were seen once. Material for sequencing was blood. The receptors here all came from a woman under 30 with Graves' hyperthyroidism.

This clonotype has a count of ten or more. V gene TRBV27 combines with J gene TRBJ1-1, with D unclear. CDR3 length: 13 residues. V gave up 3 bases and J gave up 3 bases, with 8 bases separating them. Germline V CDR1 and CDR2: MNHEY, SMNVEV (reference sequence). This CDR3 reads CASSLWGDTEAFF. The CDR3 DNA sequence: TGTGCCAGCAGTTTGTGGGGAGACACTGAAGCTTTCTTT.

Many counts were recorded for this clonotype. The rearrangement links TRBV20-1 to TRBJ2-1; TRBD2 matches at 8 bases. There are 16 residues in the CDR3. CDR1 and CDR2 from the germline V gene are DFQATT and SNEGSKA (reference sequence). Trimming cost V 0 bases and J 8 bases; bases outside gene matches: 12. CDR3 DNA sequence: TGCAGTGCTAGAGATACGGTGCGGGGGGCCGTATATGAGCAGTTCTTC. It codes for CSARDTVRGAVYEQFF.

The chain links TRBV20-1 to TRBJ1-5; D may be TRBD1 (6 bases). CDR3 size: 15 residues. Between the trimmed V and J ends, which lost 4 bases and 3 bases, there was a span of 16 bases. CDR1 is DFQATT, CDR2 SNEGSKA, per germline (reference sequence). CDR3 sequence reads: CSAKGGHGNNQPQHF. As DNA, the CDR3 is TGCAGTGCTAAGGGGGGTCATGGTAACAATCAGCCCCAGCATTTT.

This chain joins TRBV5-1 and TRBJ1-5; unclear D gene. Trimming shortened V by 0 bases and J by 1 base, and 11 bases separated the two germline ends. CDR3 length: 16 amino acids. Germline values: CDR1 SGHRS, CDR2 YFSETQ. CDR3 region: CASSLAPGPSNQPQHF. As DNA, the CDR3 is TGCGCCAGCAGCTTGGCTCCCGGGCCGAGCAATCAGCCCCAGCATTTT.

This clonotype was observed many times. The rearrangement joins TRBV20-1 to TRBJ2-5; 8 nucleotides line up with TRBD1. Germline V gives CDR1 DFQATT, CDR2 SNEGSKA (reference sequence). The ends lost 3 bases at V and 1 base at J; junction bases unmatched: 4. The CDR3 covers 14 residues. The CDR3 region is CSASHRGVQETQYF. In nucleotides, the CDR3 is TGCAGTGCTAGTCACAGGGGGGTCCAAGAGACCCAGTACTTC.

This clonotype was observed a few times. The V and J genes are TRBV15 and TRBJ1-6; 8 positions agree with TRBD1. The CDR3 sequence is 15 residues long. Germline-derived CDR1 and CDR2 are LNHNV and YYDKDF (reference sequence). V was clipped by 5 bases and J by 6 bases; unmatched bases: 6. CDR3 protein: CATSLSRGLNSPLHF. For the CDR3, the DNA is TGTGCCACCAGCCTATCCAGGGGGCTTAATTCACCCCTCCACTTT. The variable domain in full, with the rest retrieved from reference TRBV15 and TRBJ1-6, is DAMVIQNPRYQVTQFGKPVTLSCSQTLNHNVMYWYQQKSSQAPKLLFHYYDKDFNNEADTPDNFQSRRPNTSFCFLDIRSPGLGDTAMYLCATSLSRGLNSPLHFGNGTRLTVT.

This rearrangement joins TRBV4-3 to TRBJ1-6; perhaps TRBD1 as D (5 bases). From germline, CDR1 is LGHNA and CDR2 YSLEER. The CDR3 is 16 residues long. V was shortened by 0 bases and J by 5 bases, with 11 bases between the two germline ends. The CDR3 DNA sequence: TGCGCCAGCAGCCAAGAATTGGGACTTAATAATTCACCCCTCCACTTT. Its translation: CASSQELGLNNSPLHF.

Many counts were recorded for this clonotype. The gene calls are TRBV28 and TRBJ1-5, with 8 positions matching TRBD1. CDR3 length: 16 amino acids. The trim removed 7 bases at V and 1 base at J, leaving 9 bases unmatched. Germline V gene data show CDR1 as MDHEN and CDR2 as SYDVKM. The CDR3 nucleotides read TGTGCCAGCACAAGGGAGGGACAGGAAAGCAATCAGCCCCAGCATTTT. Translation: CASTREGQESNQPQHF.

Points on this clonotype: A much larger clone lies one base from this, so it may be a read error. The chain recombines TRBV20-1 with TRBJ2-1, with 15 bases fitting TRBD2. J lost 0 bases, V lost 5 bases, and 11 bases had no gene match. CDR3 length: 19 amino acids. CDR1 is DFQATT, CDR2 SNEGSKA, per germline (reference sequence). The CDR3 reads CSAGSGLAGGRGSYNEQFF. CDR3 nucleotide sequence: TGCAGTGCTGGATCTGGACTAGCGGGGGGGAGGGGCTCCTACAATGAGCAGTTCTTC.

This clonotype appeared a few times. The genes are TRBV5-6 and TRBJ1-2; 8 bases agree with TRBD1. This CDR3 region has 14 residues. V was pared by 4 bases and J by 6 bases, with 8 bases of the junction left unmatched. Germline values: CDR1 SGHDT, CDR2 YYEEEE. The CDR3 loop is CASSTPTGVDGYTF. The CDR3 DNA is TGTGCCAGCAGCACCCCGACAGGGGTCGATGGCTACACCTTC.

This clonotype came up a few times. This may come from a read error, since a much larger clone is one base off. The V and J genes are TRBV27 and TRBJ1-1; 7 nucleotides line up with TRBD1. Trimming removed 6 bases from V and 2 bases from J; junction bases left unmatched: 6. The germline V gene encodes CDR1 MNHEY and CDR2 SMNVEV (reference sequence). The CDR3 totals 14 residues. The CDR3 loop reads CASSPTGRNTEAFF. The CDR3 DNA sequence: TGTGCCAGCAGCCCGACAGGGAGAAACACTGAAGCTTTCTTT.

This sequence joins TRBV7-8 and TRBJ1-4, with D unclear. Germline values: CDR1 SGHVS, CDR2 FQNEAQ. Trimming removed 6 bases from V and 1 base from J, with 9 bases in between. The CDR3 extends over 14 amino acids. This CDR3 is CASSFRETNEKLFF. The DNA for the CDR3 is TGTGCCAGCAGTTTCCGGGAAACTAATGAAAAACTGTTTTTT. The whole variable domain, filled in from reference TRBV7-8 and TRBJ1-4, reads GAGVSQSPRYKVAKRGQDVALRCDPISGHVSLFWYQQALGQGPEFLTYFQNEAQLDKSGLPSDRFFAERPEGSVSTLKIQRTQQEDSAVYLCASSFRETNEKLFFGSGTQLSVL.

The rearrangement uses TRBV6-1 and TRBJ2-3; D uncertain. Germline CDR1 is MNHNS and CDR2 is SASEGT. Between the trimmed V and J ends, which lost 5 bases and 5 bases, there was a span of 8 bases. This CDR3 has 12 amino acids. The CDR3 sequence: CASSPQEDTQYF. The CDR3 region has the DNA TGTGCCAGCAGTCCCCAAGAAGATACGCAGTATTTT.

Only a few counts were recorded for this clonotype. This chain connects TRBV9 to TRBJ2-7; possible D gene TRBD2, 5 bases. This CDR3 is built from 15 residues. The germline V gene encodes CDR1 SGDLS and CDR2 YYNGEE. Trimming removed 0 bases at V and 2 bases at J, with 12 bases between. The CDR3 DNA reads as TGTGCCAGCAGCGTAGAAAGCGGAGCCCCCTACGAGCAGTACTTC. Protein product: CASSVESGAPYEQYF. Full variable domain (rest looked up from reference TRBV9 and TRBJ2-7): DSGVTQTPKHLITATGQRVTLRCSPRSGDLSVYWYQQSLDQGLQFLIQYYNGEERAKGNILERFSAQQFPDLHSELNLSSLELGDSALYFCASSVESGAPYEQYFGPGTRLTVT.

In its sample, this clonotype was seen a few times. This sequence joins TRBV4-1 and TRBJ2-3; D tentatively fits TRBD1 or TRBD2 (5 bases each). The CDR3 totals 16 residues. Trimming cost V 1 base and J 0 bases, with 11 bases left between them. In germline, CDR1 is MGHRA, CDR2 YSYEKL. This CDR3 reads CASSQGGFPSTDTQYF. The CDR3 DNA follows: TGCGCCAGCAGCCAAGGGGGGTTTCCCAGCACAGATACGCAGTATTTT.

The chain recombines TRBV20-1 with TRBJ1-2, with D possibly matching TRBD1 (5 bases). The CDR3 runs to 14 residues. V dropped 5 bases and J dropped 2 bases, with 15 bases sitting between them. The germline gives CDR1 DFQATT, CDR2 SNEGSKA (reference sequence). Written as DNA, the CDR3 is TGCAGTGCTGGGGGTGATGCACTGAACTATGGCTACACCTTC. Residues: CSAGGDALNYGYTF.

This clonotype has a count of ten or more. The gene calls are TRBV5-5 and TRBJ1-5; 11 nucleotides agree with TRBD1. V shed 3 bases, J shed 7 bases, and the junction held 6 bases outside the gene matches. The germline gives CDR1 SGHKS, CDR2 YYEKEE (reference sequence). CDR3 size: 15 residues. The CDR3 bases are TGTGCCAGCAGCTGGGACAGGGGGACGGGGCAGCCCCAGCATTTT. This gives the protein CASSWDRGTGQPQHF.

This clonotype was counted many times. The chain couples TRBV28 to TRBJ2-7; 7 nucleotides align to TRBD1. V lost 6 bases to trimming and J lost 0 bases; unmatched junction nucleotides: 11. This CDR3 region has 16 residues. Looked up from germline, CDR1 is MDHEN and CDR2 is SYDVKM. The CDR3 region is CASSRLQGSSSYEQYF. CDR3 coding DNA: TGTGCCAGCAGCCGATTACAGGGGTCGAGCTCCTACGAGCAGTACTTC.

This clonotype has ten or more counts. The chain has TRBV20-1 and TRBJ2-7; TRBD1 is a possible D gene (6 bases). Germline CDR1 DFQATT, CDR2 SNEGSKA (reference sequence). V was trimmed by 6 bases and J by 3 bases, leaving 15 bases between them. The CDR3 covers 13 residues. This chain's CDR3 is CSAGHSKIYEQYF. CDR3 bases: TGCAGTGCGGGACATAGTAAGATCTACGAGCAGTACTTC.

This clonotype has at least ten counts. CDR3 region: CASSTEAGMNTEAFF. The CDR3 DNA sequence: TGTGCCAGCAGTACAGAGGCAGGGATGAACACTGAAGCTTTCTTT. This chain links TRBV28 with TRBJ1-1, with D perhaps matching TRBD1 (5 bases). The CDR3 runs to 15 residues. V dropped 5 bases and J dropped 0 bases, with 13 bases sitting between them. Per germline, CDR1 MDHEN and CDR2 SYDVKM. Filled out from reference TRBV28 and TRBJ1-1, the complete variable domain reads DVKVTQSSRYLVKRTGEKVFLECVQDMDHENMFWYRQDPGLGLRLIYFSYDVKMKEKGDIPEGYSVSREKKERFSLILESASTNQTSMYLCASSTEAGMNTEAFFGQGTRLTVV.

Many counts were recorded for this clonotype. The chain joins TRBV20-1 to TRBJ1-1; D remains ambiguous. Trimming stripped 0 bases from V and 5 bases from J, with 28 bases between. CDR3 length equals 19 residues. Germline CDR1 is DFQATT and CDR2 is SNEGSKA (reference sequence). CDR3 nucleotide sequence: TGCAGTGCTAGAGATCTCTGGTCTCAACTCCAGGTCGGTGGGACTGAAGCTTTCTTT. This codes for CSARDLWSQLQVGGTEAFF.

A remark on this clonotype: At one end the junction does not follow the germline gene, possibly because of a read error. The genes are TRBV27 and TRBJ1-1; D not certain. This CDR3 has 12 residues. Germline CDR1 reads MNHEY; CDR2 reads SMNVEV (reference sequence). The CDR3 nucleotides read TGTGCCAGCAGTTTTGGAGGCACTGAAGCTCTCTTT. Protein: CASSFGGTEALF.

This clonotype has only a few counts. The DNA of the CDR3 is TGTGCCAGCAAGGGCGGCGGGGGGCGCGAGACCCAGTACTTC. Residues: CASKGGGGRETQYF. The V call is TRBV12-3 or TRBV12-4, the J call TRBJ2-5; 8 bases map to TRBD2. V lost 7 bases to trimming and J lost 5 bases; unmatched junction nucleotides: 9. This CDR3 comprises 14 residues.

This clonotype was detected many times. This chain links TRBV20-1 with TRBJ2-1, with 14 bases aligning to TRBD2. Trimming removed 4 bases from V and 7 bases from J; junction bases left unmatched: 6. The germline V gene encodes CDR1 DFQATT and CDR2 SNEGSKA (reference sequence). The CDR3 contains 15 residues. This CDR3 reads CSATGTSGSMNEQFF. The CDR3 coding sequence is TGCAGTGCTACGGGGACTAGCGGGAGTATGAATGAGCAGTTCTTC.